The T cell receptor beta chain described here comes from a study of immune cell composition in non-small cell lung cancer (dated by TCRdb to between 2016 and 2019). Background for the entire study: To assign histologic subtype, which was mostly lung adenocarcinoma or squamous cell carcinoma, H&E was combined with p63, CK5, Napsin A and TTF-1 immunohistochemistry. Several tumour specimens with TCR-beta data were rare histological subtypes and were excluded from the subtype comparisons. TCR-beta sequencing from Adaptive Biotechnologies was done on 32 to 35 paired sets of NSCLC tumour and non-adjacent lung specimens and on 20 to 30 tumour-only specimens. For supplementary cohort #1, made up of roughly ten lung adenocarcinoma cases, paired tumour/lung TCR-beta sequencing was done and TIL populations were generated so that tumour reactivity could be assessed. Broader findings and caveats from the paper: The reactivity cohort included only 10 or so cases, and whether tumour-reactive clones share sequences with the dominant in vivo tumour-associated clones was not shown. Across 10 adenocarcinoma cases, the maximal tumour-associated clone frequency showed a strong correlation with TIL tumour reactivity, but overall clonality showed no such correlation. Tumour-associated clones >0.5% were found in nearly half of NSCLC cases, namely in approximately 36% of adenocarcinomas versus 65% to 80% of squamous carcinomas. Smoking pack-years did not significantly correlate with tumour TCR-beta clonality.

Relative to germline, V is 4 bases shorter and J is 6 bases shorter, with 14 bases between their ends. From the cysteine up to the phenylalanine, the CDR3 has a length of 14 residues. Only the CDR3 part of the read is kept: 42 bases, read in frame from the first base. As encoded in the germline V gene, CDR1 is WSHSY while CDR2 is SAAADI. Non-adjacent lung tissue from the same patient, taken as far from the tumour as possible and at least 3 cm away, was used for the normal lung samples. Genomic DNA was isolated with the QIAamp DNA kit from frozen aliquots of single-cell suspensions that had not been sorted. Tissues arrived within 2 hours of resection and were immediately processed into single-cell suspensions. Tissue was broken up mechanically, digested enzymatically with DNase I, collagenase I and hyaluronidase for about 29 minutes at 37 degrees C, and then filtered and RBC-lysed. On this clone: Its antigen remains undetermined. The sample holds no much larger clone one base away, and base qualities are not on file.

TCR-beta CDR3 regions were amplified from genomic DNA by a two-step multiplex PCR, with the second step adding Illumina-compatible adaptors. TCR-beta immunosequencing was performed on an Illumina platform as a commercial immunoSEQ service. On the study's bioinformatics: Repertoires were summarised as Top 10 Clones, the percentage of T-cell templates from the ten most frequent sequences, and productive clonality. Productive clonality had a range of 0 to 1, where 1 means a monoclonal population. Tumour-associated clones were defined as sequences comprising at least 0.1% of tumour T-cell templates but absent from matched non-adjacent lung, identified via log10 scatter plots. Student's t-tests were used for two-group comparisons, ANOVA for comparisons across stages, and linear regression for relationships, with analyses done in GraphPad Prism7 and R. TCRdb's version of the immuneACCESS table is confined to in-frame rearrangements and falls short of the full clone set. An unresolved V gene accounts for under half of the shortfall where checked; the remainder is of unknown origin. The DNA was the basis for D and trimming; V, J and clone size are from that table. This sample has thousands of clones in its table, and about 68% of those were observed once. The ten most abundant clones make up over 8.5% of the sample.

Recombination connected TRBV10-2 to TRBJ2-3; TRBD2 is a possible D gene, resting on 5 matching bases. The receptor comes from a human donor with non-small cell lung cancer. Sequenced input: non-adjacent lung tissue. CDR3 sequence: CASSVGVRVDTQYF. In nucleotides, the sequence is TGCGCCAGCAGTGTCGGCGTGAGGGTGGATACGCAGTATTTT.